Following are 24 T cell receptor beta chains from one sample sequenced in a study of blood T cell repertoires in COVID-19. The repertoire was sequenced with immunoSEQ multiplex PCR; TCRdb's copy has only in-frame clones and lacks some. The sample carries roughly 160,000 clones, around 81% recorded once. Sequences were obtained from peripheral blood. The receptors derive from a woman aged 80 or over with COVID-19, enrolled during active disease.

This chain joins TRBV6-5 and TRBJ1-4; 7 bases are a match to TRBD1. Germline V lookup: CDR1 MNHEY, CDR2 SVGAGI. CDR3 size: 14 residues. Trimming cost V 6 bases and J 8 bases; bases outside gene matches: 9. The CDR3 DNA is TGTGCCAGCAGGGCCCGGGACAGCCGAGAAAAACTGTTTTTT. Its protein product is CASRARDSREKLFF.

The V and J genes are TRBV5-1 and TRBJ2-5; D is uncertain. Between the trimmed V and J ends, which lost 4 bases and 4 bases, there was a span of 5 bases. The CDR3 is 11 amino acids. Germline V gives CDR1 SGHRS, CDR2 YFSETQ. Here the CDR3 DNA reads TGCGCCAGCAGCGTATTAGAGACCCAGTACTTC. Protein sequence: CASSVLETQYF.

The table lists this clone with a few counts. The chain is built from TRBV6-4 and TRBJ1-2, with 7 bases that match TRBD1. Trimming took 6 bases from V and 4 from J; bases not matched to a gene: 8. Germline CDR1 and CDR2: MRHNA and SNTAGT. The CDR3 length is 14 residues. The CDR3 sequence: CASSRDSSAYGYTF. The CDR3 DNA reads as TGTGCCAGCAGCCGGGACAGCTCCGCCTATGGCTACACCTTC.

The chain employs TRBV5-1 and TRBJ2-2; D possibly corresponds to TRBD2 (6 bases). This CDR3 spans 15 amino acids. Germline CDR1 reads SGHRS; CDR2 reads YFSETQ. Deletions cut 7 bases from V and 4 bases from J, with 17 bases between. The CDR3 DNA is TGCGCCAGCTCTGGAGCGGGTGGCCTCACCGGGGAGCTGTTTTTT. Protein sequence: CASSGAGGLTGELFF.

This chain links TRBV6-1 with TRBJ1-1, with TRBD1 matching over 7 bases. From germline, CDR1 is MNHNS and CDR2 SASEGT. With 3 bases clipped from V and 5 bases from J, the junction kept 9 bases outside the gene matches. The length of the CDR3 is 15 residues. The CDR3 bases are TGTGCCAGCAGTGATGACCTGACAGGGTTGACTGAAGCTTTCTTT. It yields the protein CASSDDLTGLTEAFF.

This rearrangement joins TRBV14 to TRBJ2-5; D possibly corresponds to TRBD2 (5 bases). The CDR3 extends over 17 amino acids. Trimming took off 3 bases at V and 5 bases at J, with 22 bases between the two ends. Germline values: CDR1 SGHDN, CDR2 FVKESK. The CDR3 sequence is CASSHPRRRLAEETQYF. The CDR3 bases are TGTGCCAGCAGCCATCCCCGGAGGAGACTGGCGGAGGAGACCCAGTACTTC.

The chain combines TRBV9 with TRBJ2-3, with TRBD1 matching 8 bases. This CDR3 comprises 16 residues. The germline CDR1 and CDR2 sequences are SGDLS and YYNGEE. J was trimmed by 2 bases and V by 4 bases; bases with no gene match: 9. The CDR3 loop is CASSIYRGSLTDTQYF. For the CDR3, the DNA is TGTGCCAGCAGCATCTACAGGGGGTCGCTCACAGATACGCAGTATTTT.

CDR3 protein: CASSYGAGFQPQHF. In nucleotides, the CDR3 is TGTGCCAGCAGCTATGGCGCAGGGTTCCAGCCCCAGCATTTT. The chain couples TRBV7-8 to TRBJ1-5, with a tentative D call TRBD1 (5 bases). Germline CDR1 and CDR2: SGHVS and FQNEAQ. The CDR3 runs 14 residues. Trimming removed 4 bases from V and 7 bases from J, with 14 bases in between.

The V call is TRBV5-1, the J call TRBJ1-4; 8 bases are a match to TRBD1. There are 14 residues in the CDR3. V dropped 4 bases and J dropped 8; count of bases not matched to a gene: 7. Germline V gene sequence: CDR1 SGHRS, CDR2 YFSETQ. In DNA form, the CDR3 reads TGCGCCAGCAGCACGGACAGGGCGGACGAAAAACTGTTTTTT. Translating gives CASSTDRADEKLFF.

This chain uses TRBV5-1 with TRBJ2-5; TRBD1 might be the D (6 bases). This CDR3 region has 15 residues. V lost 0 bases and J lost 0, with 9 bases in between. Germline-derived CDR1 and CDR2 are SGHRS and YFSETQ. The CDR3 here is CASSLDGGNQETQYF. The CDR3 region has the DNA TGCGCCAGCAGCTTGGATGGGGGCAACCAAGAGACCCAGTACTTC.

The rearrangement joins TRBV24-1 to TRBJ2-1; no firm D call. In germline, CDR1 is KGHDR, CDR2 SFDVKD. CDR3 length equals 13 residues. V was trimmed by 5 bases and J by 3 bases, leaving 7 bases between them. The CDR3 spells CATSGRNYNEQFF. The CDR3 nucleotides are TGTGCCACCAGTGGGCGGAACTACAATGAGCAGTTCTTC.

The sample holds one count of this clone. Here the CDR3 DNA reads TGTGCCAGCAGCTTTCAGGGACAGGGGGTGGGCTACACCTTC. Amino acid sequence: CASSFQGQGVGYTF. The genes are TRBV5-4 and TRBJ1-2; TRBD1 matches 11 bases. CDR3 length: 14 amino acids. Germline V CDR1 and CDR2: SGHNT, YYREEE (reference sequence). V shed 2 bases, J shed 8 bases, and the junction held 5 bases outside the gene matches.

The chain combines TRBV4-1 with TRBJ2-1; maybe TRBD2 (6 bases). The V gene lost 0 bases and the J gene lost 8 bases, with 17 bases spanning the gap. Germline assignment: CDR1 MGHRA and CDR2 YSYEKL. This CDR3 comprises 16 residues. The CDR3 reads CASSQEGAGIGDEQFF. CDR3 nucleotide sequence: TGCGCCAGCAGCCAAGAAGGAGCGGGCATCGGGGATGAGCAGTTCTTC.

Remarks on this clone: The junction departs from the called germline gene at one end, perhaps through a read error. The V gene is TRBV2, the J gene TRBJ1-1; 7 bases agree with TRBD1. Germline CDR1 SNHLY, CDR2 FYNNEI. The CDR3 extends over 12 amino acids. CDR3 loop: CAGRTGSTEAFF. DNA for the CDR3: TGTGCCGGCAGGACAGGTAGTACTGAAGCTTTCTTT.

This chain joins TRBV28 and TRBJ2-1; 7 nucleotides agree with TRBD2. CDR3 length equals 13 residues. Germline V gives CDR1 MDHEN, CDR2 SYDVKM. Unmatched junction bases numbered 13, after V lost 11 bases and J lost 9 bases. In DNA, the CDR3 is TGTGCCGGGAGCGGGAACGGGGTTACTGAGCAGTTCTTC. It translates to CAGSGNGVTEQFF.

This clone was observed at least ten times. The chain joins TRBV7-9 to TRBJ2-1; 16 nucleotides align to TRBD2. CDR3 size: 17 residues. V shed 5 bases, J shed 4 bases, and the junction held 5 bases outside the gene matches. Germline CDR1 and CDR2: SEHNR and FQNEAQ (reference sequence). Here the CDR3 DNA reads TGTGCCAGCAGCGGTACGGGACTAGCGGGGGGGTACAATGAGCAGTTCTTC. Its protein product is CASSGTGLAGGYNEQFF. The full variable domain, its missing parts supplied by reference TRBV7-9 and TRBJ2-1, is DTGVSQNPRHKITKRGQNVTFRCDPISEHNRLYWYRQTLGQGPEFLTYFQNEAQLEKSRLLSDRFSAERPKGSFSTLEIQRTEQGDSAMYLCASSGTGLAGGYNEQFFGPGTRLTVL.

V usage is TRBV18 and J usage is TRBJ2-7; D might be TRBD2 (5 bases). The CDR3 runs to 14 residues. Between the trimmed V and J ends, which lost 6 bases and 4 bases, there was a span of 16 bases. CDR1 and CDR2 (germline): KGHSH, LQKENI. The DNA of the CDR3 is TGTGCCAGCTCGACGGGGTGGGGAACATACGAGCAGTACTTC. This gives the protein CASSTGWGTYEQYF.

The chain is built from TRBV5-1 and TRBJ2-1; 10 bases map to TRBD2. With 4 bases clipped from V and 6 bases from J, the junction kept 7 bases outside the gene matches. CDR3 length: 15 residues. Germline V lookup: CDR1 SGHRS, CDR2 YFSETQ. CDR3 DNA: TGCGCCAGCAGCGACGCTAGCGGGAGTCGCAATGAGCAGTTCTTC. This gives the protein CASSDASGSRNEQFF.

This clone has only one observation. This chain uses TRBV7-9 with TRBJ1-6; D unresolved. The CDR3 runs to 14 residues. Germline V gives CDR1 SEHNR, CDR2 FQNEAQ (reference sequence). Between the trimmed V and J ends, which lost 5 bases and 7 bases, there was a span of 12 bases. CDR3 in DNA: TGTGCCAGCAGCGAGGCCGGAGCCAATTCACCCCTCCACTTT. Translation gives CASSEAGANSPLHF.

The V and J genes are TRBV29-1 and TRBJ2-1; 9 bases align to TRBD1. The CDR3 is 14 residues long. Trimming at V came to 7 bases and at J to 4 bases, leaving 8 bases not matched to a gene. Germline V gene lookup returns CDR1 SQVTM and CDR2 ANQGSEA. The CDR3 region is CSAERDREYNEQFF. DNA of the CDR3: TGCAGCGCCGAAAGGGACAGGGAGTACAATGAGCAGTTCTTC.

The chain employs TRBV29-1 and TRBJ2-3; the match to TRBD1 covers 8 bases. V dropped 7 bases and J dropped 5; count of bases not matched to a gene: 8. The germline V gene encodes CDR1 SQVTM and CDR2 ANQGSEA. The CDR3 totals 13 residues. The DNA of the CDR3 is TGCAGCGCAACAATTACAGGGGGAGATACGCAGTATTTT. Amino acid sequence: CSATITGGDTQYF.

The J gene is TRBJ2-5, the V gene TRBV24-1; D ambiguous. V gave up 4 bases and J gave up 5 bases, with 10 bases separating them. The CDR3 spans 13 residues. Germline V gene sequence: CDR1 KGHDR, CDR2 SFDVKD. CDR3 amino acids: CATSEGYTETQYF. The CDR3 DNA sequence: TGTGCCACCAGTGAGGGCTACACGGAGACCCAGTACTTC.

CDR3 amino acids: CASSMILAVYNEQFF. In nucleotides, the CDR3 is TGTGCCAGTAGTATGATACTAGCGGTCTACAATGAGCAGTTCTTC. This sequence joins TRBV19 and TRBJ2-1, with 8 bases matching TRBD2. CDR1 is LNHDA, CDR2 SQIVND, per germline (reference sequence). V shed 3 bases, J shed 3 bases, and the junction held 4 bases outside the gene matches. CDR3 length equals 15 residues.

V usage is TRBV19 and J usage is TRBJ2-3; 8 bases line up with TRBD1. Per the germline V gene, CDR1 is LNHDA and CDR2 is SQIVND (reference sequence). J was trimmed by 6 bases and V by 2 bases; bases with no gene match: 4. This CDR3 has 14 residues. CDR3 DNA sequence: TGTGCCAGTAGTATACAGGGGGCATGGGATACGCAGTATTTT. It codes for CASSIQGAWDTQYF.